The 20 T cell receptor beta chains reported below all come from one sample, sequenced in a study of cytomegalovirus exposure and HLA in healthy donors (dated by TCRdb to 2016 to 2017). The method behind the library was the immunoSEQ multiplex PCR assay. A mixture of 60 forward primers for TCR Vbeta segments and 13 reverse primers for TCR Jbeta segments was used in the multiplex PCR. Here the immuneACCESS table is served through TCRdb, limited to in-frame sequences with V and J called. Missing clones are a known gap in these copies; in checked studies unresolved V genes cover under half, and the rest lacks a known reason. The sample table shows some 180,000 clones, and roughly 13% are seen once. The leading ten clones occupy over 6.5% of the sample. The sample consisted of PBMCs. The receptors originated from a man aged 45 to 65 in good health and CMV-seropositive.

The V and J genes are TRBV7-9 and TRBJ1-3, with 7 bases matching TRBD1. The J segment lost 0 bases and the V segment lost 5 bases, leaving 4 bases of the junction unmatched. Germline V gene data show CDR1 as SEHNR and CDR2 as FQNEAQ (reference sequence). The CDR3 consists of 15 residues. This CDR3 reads CASSEDRSSGNTIYF. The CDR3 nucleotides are TGTGCCAGCAGCGAGGACAGGAGCTCTGGAAACACCATATATTTT. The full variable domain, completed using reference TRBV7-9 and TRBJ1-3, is DTGVSQNPRHKITKRGQNVTFRCDPISEHNRLYWYRQTLGQGPEFLTYFQNEAQLEKSRLLSDRFSAERPKGSFSTLEIQRTEQGDSAMYLCASSEDRSSGNTIYFGEGSWLTVV.

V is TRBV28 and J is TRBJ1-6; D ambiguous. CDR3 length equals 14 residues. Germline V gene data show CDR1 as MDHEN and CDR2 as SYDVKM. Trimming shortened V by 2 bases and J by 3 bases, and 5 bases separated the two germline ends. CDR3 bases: TGTGCCAGCAGTTTAAGCTACTATAATTCACCCCTCCACTTT. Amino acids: CASSLSYYNSPLHF.

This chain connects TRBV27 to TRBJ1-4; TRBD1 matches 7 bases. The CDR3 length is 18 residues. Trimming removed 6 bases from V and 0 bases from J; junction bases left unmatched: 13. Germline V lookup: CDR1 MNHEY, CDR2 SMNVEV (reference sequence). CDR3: CASSRVGQVTATNEKLFF. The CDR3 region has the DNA TGTGCCAGCAGCCGCGTTGGACAGGTGACGGCAACTAATGAAAAACTGTTTTTT.

The CDR3 coding sequence is TGTGCCAGCAGCTACCGGGACAGAGATCAGCCCCAGCATTTT. This translates into CASSYRDRDQPQHF. The gene calls are TRBV7-4 and TRBJ1-5, with 7 positions matching TRBD1. CDR3 size: 14 residues. V was pared by 4 bases and J by 5 bases, with 5 bases of the junction left unmatched. Germline lookup yields CDR1 SGHVT and CDR2 SQSDAQ. The variable domain in full, with the rest retrieved from reference TRBV7-4 and TRBJ1-5, is GAGVSQSPRYKVAKRGRDVALRCDSISGHVTLYWYRQTLGQGSEVLTYSQSDAQRDKSGRPSGRFSAERPERSVSTLKIQRTEQGDSAVYLCASSYRDRDQPQHFGDGTRLSIL.

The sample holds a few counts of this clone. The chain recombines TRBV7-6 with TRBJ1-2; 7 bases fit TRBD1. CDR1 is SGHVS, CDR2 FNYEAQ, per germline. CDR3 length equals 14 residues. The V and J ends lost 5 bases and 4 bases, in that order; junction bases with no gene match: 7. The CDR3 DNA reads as TGTGCCAGCAGCCCCGGACAGGATTTCTATGGCTACACCTTC. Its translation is CASSPGQDFYGYTF.

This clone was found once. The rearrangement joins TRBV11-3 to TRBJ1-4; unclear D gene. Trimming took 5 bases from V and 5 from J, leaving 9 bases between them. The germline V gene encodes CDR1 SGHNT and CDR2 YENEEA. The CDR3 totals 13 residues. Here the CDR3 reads CASSHDANEKLFF. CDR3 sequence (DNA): TGTGCCAGCAGCCACGATGCGAATGAAAAACTGTTTTTT.

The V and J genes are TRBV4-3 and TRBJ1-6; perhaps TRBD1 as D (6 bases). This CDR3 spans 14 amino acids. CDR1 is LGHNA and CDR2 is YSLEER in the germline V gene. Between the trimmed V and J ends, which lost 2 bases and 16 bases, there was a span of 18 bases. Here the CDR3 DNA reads TGCGCCAGCAGCCAAACCAAACAGGGCGCATCTCTCCACTTT. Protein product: CASSQTKQGASLHF.

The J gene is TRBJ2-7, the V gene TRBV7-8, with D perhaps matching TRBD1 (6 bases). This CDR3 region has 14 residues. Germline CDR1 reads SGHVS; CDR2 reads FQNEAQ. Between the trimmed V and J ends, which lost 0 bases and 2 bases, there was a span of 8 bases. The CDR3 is CASSLAHRAYEQYF. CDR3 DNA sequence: TGTGCCAGCAGCTTAGCGCACAGGGCCTACGAGCAGTACTTC.

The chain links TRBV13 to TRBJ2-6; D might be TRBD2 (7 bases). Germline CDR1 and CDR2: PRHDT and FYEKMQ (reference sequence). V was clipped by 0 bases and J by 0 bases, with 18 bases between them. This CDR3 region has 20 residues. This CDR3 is CASSLGGRGVSLSGANVLTF. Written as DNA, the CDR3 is TGTGCCAGCAGCTTAGGAGGGAGGGGGGTGTCCCTCTCTGGGGCCAACGTCCTGACTTTC.

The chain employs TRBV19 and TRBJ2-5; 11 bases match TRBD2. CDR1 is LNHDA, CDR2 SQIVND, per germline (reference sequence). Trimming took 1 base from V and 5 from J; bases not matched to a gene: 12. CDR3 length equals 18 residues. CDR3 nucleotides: TGTGCCAGTAGTATAGGGGCTAGCGGGGGGCGGGCGCGGGAGACCCAGTACTTC. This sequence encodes CASSIGASGGRARETQYF.

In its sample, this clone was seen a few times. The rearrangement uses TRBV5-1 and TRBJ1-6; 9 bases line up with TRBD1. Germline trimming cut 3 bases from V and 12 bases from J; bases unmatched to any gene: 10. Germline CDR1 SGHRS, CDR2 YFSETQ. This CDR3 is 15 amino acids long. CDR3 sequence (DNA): TGCGCCAGCAGCTCCCTCGGACAGGGGATTGAACCCCTCCACTTT. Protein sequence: CASSSLGQGIEPLHF.

CDR3 protein: CASSTPRGAFINEQFF. For the CDR3, the DNA is TGCGCCAGCAGCACGCCGCGGGGGGCGTTTATCAATGAGCAGTTCTTC. This rearrangement joins TRBV5-1 to TRBJ2-1; 8 bases are shared with TRBD2. The V gene end was trimmed by 4 bases and the J gene end by 6 bases; junction bases not matched to a gene: 12. The CDR3 has 16 amino acids. Germline CDR1 and CDR2: SGHRS and YFSETQ.

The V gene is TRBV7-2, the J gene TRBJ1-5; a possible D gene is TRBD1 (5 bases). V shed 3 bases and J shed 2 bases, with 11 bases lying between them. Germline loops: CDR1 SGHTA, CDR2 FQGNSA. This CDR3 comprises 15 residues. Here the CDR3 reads CASSFRLGGNQPQHF. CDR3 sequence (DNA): TGTGCCAGCAGCTTCCGACTAGGGGGCAATCAGCCCCAGCATTTT.

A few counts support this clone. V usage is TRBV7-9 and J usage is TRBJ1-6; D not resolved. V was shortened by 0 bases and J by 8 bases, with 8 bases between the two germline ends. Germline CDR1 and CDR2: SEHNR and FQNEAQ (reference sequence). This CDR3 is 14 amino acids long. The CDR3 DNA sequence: TGTGCCAGCAGCTTAGCCTACGGAGATTCACCCCTCCACTTT. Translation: CASSLAYGDSPLHF.

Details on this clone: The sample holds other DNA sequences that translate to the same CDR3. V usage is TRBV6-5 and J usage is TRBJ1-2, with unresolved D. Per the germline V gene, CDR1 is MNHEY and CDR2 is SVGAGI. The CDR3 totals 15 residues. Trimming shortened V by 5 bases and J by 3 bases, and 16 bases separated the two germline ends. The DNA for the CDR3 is TGTGCCAGCAGTCCGCAGTGGGCAACGCACTATGGCTACACCTTC. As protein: CASSPQWATHYGYTF.

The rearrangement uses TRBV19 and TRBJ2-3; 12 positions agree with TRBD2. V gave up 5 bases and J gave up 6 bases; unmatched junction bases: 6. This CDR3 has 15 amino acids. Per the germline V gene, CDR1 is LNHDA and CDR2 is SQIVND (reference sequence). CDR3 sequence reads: CASSFLAGGRDTQYF. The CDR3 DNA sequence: TGTGCCAGTAGTTTCCTAGCGGGGGGGCGTGATACGCAGTATTTT.

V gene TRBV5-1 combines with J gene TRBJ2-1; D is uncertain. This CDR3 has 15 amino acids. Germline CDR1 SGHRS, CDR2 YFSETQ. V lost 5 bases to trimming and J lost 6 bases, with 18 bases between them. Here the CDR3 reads CASRSDLMRSNEQFF. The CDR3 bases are TGCGCCAGCAGATCCGACCTGATGAGGAGCAATGAGCAGTTCTTC.

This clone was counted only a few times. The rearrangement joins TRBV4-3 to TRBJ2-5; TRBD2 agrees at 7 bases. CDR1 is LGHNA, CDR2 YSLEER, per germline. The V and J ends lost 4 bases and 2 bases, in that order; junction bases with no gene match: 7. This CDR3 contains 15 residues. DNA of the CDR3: TGCGCCAGCAGCCCCGGGGGGAGTGATCAAGAGACCCAGTACTTC. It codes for CASSPGGSDQETQYF.

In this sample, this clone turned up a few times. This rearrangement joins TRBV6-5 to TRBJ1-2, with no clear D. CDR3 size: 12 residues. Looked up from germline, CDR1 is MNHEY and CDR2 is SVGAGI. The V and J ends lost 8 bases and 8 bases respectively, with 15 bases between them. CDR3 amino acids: CASGLELEGYTF. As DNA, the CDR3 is TGTGCCAGCGGTCTAGAGCTGGAGGGCTACACCTTC.

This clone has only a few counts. The DNA of the CDR3 is TGTGCCATCAGCCCCAGGGTGGATAATTCACCCCTCCACTTT. As protein: CAISPRVDNSPLHF. The V and J genes are TRBV10-3 and TRBJ1-6; D is perhaps TRBD1 (5 bases). Germline-derived CDR1 and CDR2 are ENHRY and SYGVKD. CDR3 length equals 14 residues. V lost 6 bases and J 5 bases, leaving 11 bases between the germline ends.